Sequencing of this T cell receptor beta chain was carried out in a study of shared clonotypes between healthy human individuals. The repertoire was sequenced with immunoSEQ multiplex PCR; TCRdb's copy has only in-frame clones and lacks some. This sample has more than 2 million clones, with more than 90% found just once. Notes on the study in general: Non-shared clonotypes were found to have lower generation probabilities than the clonotypes that were shared by all four of the sorted-subset donors.

Trimming at V came to 0 bases and at J to 1 base, leaving 6 bases not matched to a gene. Germline CDR1 reads SGHRS; CDR2 reads YFSETQ. CDR3 length equals 16 residues. Note on this clone: Its antigen is undetermined.

Memory CD4+ cells were the fraction left after CD45RA+ naive selection. Source material: naive CD4+ T cells sorted from blood. Subset denoted: CD45RA+ positively selected. The source of this sequence is a man between 18 and 29 years old in good health. The chain recombines TRBV5-1 with TRBJ2-7; the match to TRBD2 covers 8 bases. The DNA of the CDR3 is TGCGCCAGCAGCTTGGGTCCCAGCGGGAGTTCCTACGAGCAGTACTTC. It encodes CASSLGPSGSSYEQYF.